This paragraph covers one TCR beta chain sequence. What antigen it recognizes has not been identified. Base-call qualities are not available, and no considerably larger clone is one nucleotide away. This entry belongs to a study of CD8 T cells in ankylosing spondylitis (dated by TCRdb to 2015 to 2018). Study-wide context: To find TCR variants linked to disease, the study profiled T cell receptor beta repertoires in ankylosing spondylitis patients and healthy donors. Peripheral blood was sampled, and synovial fluid was additionally collected from ankylosing spondylitis patients. The full study cohort was made up of about 24 ankylosing spondylitis patients and fewer than 120 healthy donors. The full study reports these points: Some motif variants had previously been reported in the synovial fluid and blood of reactive arthritis patients, which suggests shared mechanisms of disease initiation. The disease-linked clones were reported as significantly enriched in matched synovial fluid samples from ankylosing spondylitis patients. The disease-linked clones had a CD8+ phenotype and were found at relatively low frequencies in peripheral blood. Blood from ankylosing spondylitis patients appeared to be characterized by a TCR beta motif composed of about eight highly homologous amino acid variants.

The sequencer listed for this sample is Illumina HiSeq 2500. Quantitative 5'-RACE with molecular barcodes was used to prepare TCR beta libraries. Per the authors' processing: A new computational method, built on a probabilistic model of VDJ rearrangement, was used to identify disease-linked TCR variants. Clones were called with MiXCR by TCRdb after fastp trimmed the public reads at Q25, and only in-frame beta chains were retained. All rows with the same CDR3 protein become a single entry with the most common DNA and genes. The V and J calls and clone size are TCRdb's, not the authors'. Across this sample there are 670,000 or so distinct CDR3 sequences, with 15% to 20% seen only once. The ten biggest clones cover under 20% of the sample. As encoded in the germline V gene, CDR1 is KGHSH while CDR2 is LQKENI. A distance of 3 bases separates the germline ends of V and J, which lose 1 base and 0 bases respectively. From the cysteine through the phenylalanine, the CDR3 covers 13 amino acids. Here the CDR3 DNA is all that survives: 39 bases in frame from base 1.

The sample consisted of blood, either unsorted or a sorted T cell fraction (not recorded which). The source of this sequence is a male donor with ankylosing spondylitis. The rearrangement joined TRBV18 to TRBJ1-1; the D segment cannot be called with confidence. The CDR3 region reads CASSPHMNTEAFF. The DNA is TGTGCCAGCTCACCACACATGAACACTGAAGCTTTCTTT. With the portions outside the CDR3 filled from the reference TRBV18 and TRBJ1-1 genes, the complete variable region becomes NAGVMQNPRHLVRRRGQEARLRCSPMKGHSHVYWYRQLPEEGLKFMVYLQKENIIDESGMPKERFSAEFPKEGPSILRIQQVVRGDSAAYFCASSPHMNTEAFFGQGTRLTVV.